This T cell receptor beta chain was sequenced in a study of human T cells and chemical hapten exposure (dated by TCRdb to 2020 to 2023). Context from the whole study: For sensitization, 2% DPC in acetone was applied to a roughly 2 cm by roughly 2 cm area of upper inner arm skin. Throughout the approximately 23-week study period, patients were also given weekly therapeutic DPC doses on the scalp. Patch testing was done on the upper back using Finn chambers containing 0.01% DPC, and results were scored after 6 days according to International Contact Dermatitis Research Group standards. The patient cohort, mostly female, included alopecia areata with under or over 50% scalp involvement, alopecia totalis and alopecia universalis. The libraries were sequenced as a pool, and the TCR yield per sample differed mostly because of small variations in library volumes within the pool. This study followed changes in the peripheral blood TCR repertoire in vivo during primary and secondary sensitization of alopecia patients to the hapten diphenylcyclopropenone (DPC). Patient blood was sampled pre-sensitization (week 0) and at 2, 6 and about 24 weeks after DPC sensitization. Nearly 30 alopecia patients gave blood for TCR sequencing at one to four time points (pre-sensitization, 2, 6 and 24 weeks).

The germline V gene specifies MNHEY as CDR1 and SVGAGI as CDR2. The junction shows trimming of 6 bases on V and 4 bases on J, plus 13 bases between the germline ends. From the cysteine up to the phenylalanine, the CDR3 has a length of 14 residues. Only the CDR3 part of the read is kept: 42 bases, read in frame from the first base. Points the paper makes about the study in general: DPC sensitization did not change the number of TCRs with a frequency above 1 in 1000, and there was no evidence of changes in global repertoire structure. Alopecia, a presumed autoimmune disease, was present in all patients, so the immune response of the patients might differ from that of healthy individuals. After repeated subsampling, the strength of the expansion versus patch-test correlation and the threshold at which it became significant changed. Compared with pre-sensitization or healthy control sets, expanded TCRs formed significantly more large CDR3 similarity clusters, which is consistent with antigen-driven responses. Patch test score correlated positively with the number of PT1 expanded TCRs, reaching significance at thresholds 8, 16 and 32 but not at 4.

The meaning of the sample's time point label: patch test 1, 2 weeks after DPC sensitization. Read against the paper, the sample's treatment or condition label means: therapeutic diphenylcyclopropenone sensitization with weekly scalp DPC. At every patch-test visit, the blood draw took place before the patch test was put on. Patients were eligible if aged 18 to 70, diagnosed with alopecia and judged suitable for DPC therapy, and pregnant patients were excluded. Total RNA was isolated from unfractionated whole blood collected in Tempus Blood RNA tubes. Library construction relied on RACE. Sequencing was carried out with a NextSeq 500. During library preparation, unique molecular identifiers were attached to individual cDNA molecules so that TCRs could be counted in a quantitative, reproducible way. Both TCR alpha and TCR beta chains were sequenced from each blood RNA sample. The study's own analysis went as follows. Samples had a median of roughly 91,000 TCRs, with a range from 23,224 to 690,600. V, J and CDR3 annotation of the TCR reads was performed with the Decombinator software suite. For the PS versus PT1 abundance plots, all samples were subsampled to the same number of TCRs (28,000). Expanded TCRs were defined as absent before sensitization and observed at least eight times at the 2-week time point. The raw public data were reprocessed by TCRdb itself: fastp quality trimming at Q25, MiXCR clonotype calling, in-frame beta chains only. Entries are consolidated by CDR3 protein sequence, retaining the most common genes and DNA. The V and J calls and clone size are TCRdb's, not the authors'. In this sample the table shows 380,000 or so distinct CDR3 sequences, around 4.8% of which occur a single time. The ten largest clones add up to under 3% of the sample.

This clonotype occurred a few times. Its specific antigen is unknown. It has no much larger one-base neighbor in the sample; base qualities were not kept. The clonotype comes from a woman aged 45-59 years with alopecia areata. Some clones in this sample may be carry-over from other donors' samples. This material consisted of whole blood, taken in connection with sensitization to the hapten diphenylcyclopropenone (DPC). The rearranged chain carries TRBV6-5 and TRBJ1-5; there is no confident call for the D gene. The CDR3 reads CASRVGRNNQPQHF. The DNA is TGTGCCAGCAGGGTCGGTCGAAATAATCAGCCCCAGCATTTT.